The present T cell receptor (beta chain) was sequenced within a study of blood T cell dynamics during melanoma immunotherapy. On the study more broadly: First-line therapy was either pembrolizumab or nivolumab with ipilimumab for metastatic melanoma.

The V and J ends lost 0 bases and 2 bases respectively, with 5 bases between them. Germline V gene data show CDR1 as GTSNPN and CDR2 as SVGIG (reference sequence). The CDR3 is made up of 12 amino acids. Time point here: pre-treatment baseline. DNA loading was fixed at roughly 0.35 ug for all bulk PBMC samples. Data came from immunoSEQ multiplex PCR; TCRdb stores just in-frame clones and leaves some out. The data hold tens of thousands of clones, with roughly nine tenths observed a single time. This material consisted of blood, taken from a patient treated with checkpoint blockade. This clonotype was obtained from a human donor with melanoma. The V and J genes are TRBV30 and TRBJ2-7, with D uncertain. In DNA form, the CDR3 reads TGTGCCTGGAGTGTCTCGGCCTACGAGCAGTACTTC. Protein product: CAWSVSAYEQYF.